Following are 9 T cell receptor beta chains from one sample sequenced in a study of T cell responses to AZD1222 COVID-19 vaccine. Using immunoSEQ multiplex PCR, the repertoire was profiled, and TCRdb retains in-frame clones only, with some absent. The sample includes some 110,000 clones, 80% to 90% of them seen just once. The sequencing used peripheral blood, collected 28 days after the second AZD1222 dose. These receptors were taken from an adult who received the AZD1222 COVID-19 vaccine.

The gene calls are TRBV5-1 and TRBJ1-5; 7 bases match TRBD1. The germline V gene has CDR1 SGHRS and CDR2 YFSETQ. The CDR3 totals 13 residues. Trimming cost V 2 bases and J 4 bases; bases outside gene matches: 0. The CDR3 nucleotides are TGCGCCAGCAGCTTACAGGGGAATCAGCCCCAGCATTTT. Its translation is CASSLQGNQPQHF. The full variable domain, its missing parts supplied by reference TRBV5-1 and TRBJ1-5, is KAGVTQTPRYLIKTRGQQVTLSCSPISGHRSVSWYQQTPGQGLQFLFEYFSETQRNKGNFPGRFSGRQFSNSRSEMNVSTLELGDSALYLCASSLQGNQPQHFGDGTRLSIL.

The chain recombines TRBV6-5 with TRBJ2-7, with unresolved D. CDR1 is MNHEY, CDR2 SVGAGI, per germline. This CDR3 region has 15 residues. V was pared by 2 bases and J by 3 bases, with 14 bases between. In nucleotides, the CDR3 is TGTGCCAGCAGTTACCCGGCGGCAACATACTACGAGCAGTACTTC. Encoded protein: CASSYPAATYYEQYF.

J is TRBJ1-2 and V is TRBV27; a possible D gene is TRBD1 (6 bases). V was shortened by 2 bases and J by 2 bases, with 6 bases between the two germline ends. In germline, CDR1 is MNHEY, CDR2 SMNVEV (reference sequence). This CDR3 has 13 residues. CDR3 protein: CASSLQGNYGYTF. For the CDR3, the DNA is TGTGCCAGCAGTTTACAGGGGAACTATGGCTACACCTTC.

For the CDR3, the DNA is TGCGCCAGCAGCTTACGGGCCTTCAACGAGCAGTACTTC. The encoded protein is CASSLRAFNEQYF. The chain uses TRBV5-1 and TRBJ2-7; no reliable D call. This CDR3 is 13 amino acids long. The germline gives CDR1 SGHRS, CDR2 YFSETQ. V was trimmed by 2 bases and J by 5 bases, leaving 11 bases between them. Combining the CDR3 with reference TRBV5-1 and TRBJ2-7 gives the whole variable domain KAGVTQTPRYLIKTRGQQVTLSCSPISGHRSVSWYQQTPGQGLQFLFEYFSETQRNKGNFPGRFSGRQFSNSRSEMNVSTLELGDSALYLCASSLRAFNEQYFGPGTRLTVT.

The chain uses TRBV11-3 and TRBJ2-6; perhaps TRBD1 as D (5 bases). The V gene's germline CDR1 is SGHNT and CDR2 YENEEA. The CDR3 extends over 20 amino acids. V gave up 5 bases and J gave up 0 bases, with 23 bases separating them. CDR3 protein: CASSPEDILSGFSGANVLTF. As DNA, the CDR3 is TGTGCCAGCAGCCCTGAGGACATTCTAAGTGGTTTCTCTGGGGCCAACGTCCTGACTTTC.

The chain is built from TRBV5-1 and TRBJ1-5, with D possibly TRBD1 on 5 matching bases. Germline V gives CDR1 SGHRS, CDR2 YFSETQ. CDR3 length: 14 amino acids. Deletions cut 0 bases from V and 5 bases from J, with 9 bases between. In nucleotides, the CDR3 is TGCGCCAGCAGCTTGGGGTGGGGGGATCAGCCCCAGCATTTT. This gives the protein CASSLGWGDQPQHF.

The chain carries TRBV4-3 and TRBJ2-3; TRBD2 matches at 11 bases. Germline loops: CDR1 LGHNA, CDR2 YSLEER. This CDR3 has 17 residues. The junction had 7 bases not matched to a gene; V was cut back by 2 bases and J by 3 bases. CDR3 coding DNA: TGCGCCAGCAGCCAACAAGGGGCTAGCGGGAGGACAGATACGCAGTATTTT. It encodes CASSQQGASGRTDTQYF.

J is TRBJ1-5 and V is TRBV30; D not resolved. The germline CDR1 and CDR2 sequences are GTSNPN and SVGIG (reference sequence). V lost 2 bases and J lost 4, with 9 bases in between. This CDR3 contains 13 residues. CDR3 loop: CAWSFDPNQPQHF. In nucleotides, the CDR3 is TGTGCCTGGAGTTTCGACCCTAATCAGCCCCAGCATTTT.

A few counts support this clone. V is TRBV3-1 (or the pseudogene TRBV3-2) and J is TRBJ2-7, with 7 bases matching TRBD1. Germline values: CDR1 LGHDT, CDR2 YNNKEL (reference sequence). V trimming: 6 bases; J trimming: 6 bases; junction bases outside the gene matches: 8. The CDR3 has 13 amino acids. The CDR3 nucleotides are TGTGCCAGCAGTCTTGACAGGGTACTCGAGCAGTACTTC. Protein product: CASSLDRVLEQYF.